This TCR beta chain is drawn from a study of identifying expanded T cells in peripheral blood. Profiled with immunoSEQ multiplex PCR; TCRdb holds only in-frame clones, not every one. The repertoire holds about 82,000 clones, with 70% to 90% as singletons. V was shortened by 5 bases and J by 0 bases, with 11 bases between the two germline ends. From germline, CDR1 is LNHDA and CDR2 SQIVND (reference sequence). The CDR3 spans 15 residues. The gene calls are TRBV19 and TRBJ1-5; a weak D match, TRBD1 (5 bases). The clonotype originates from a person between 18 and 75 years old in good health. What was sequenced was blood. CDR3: CASSRTGDSNQPQHF. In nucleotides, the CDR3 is TGTGCCAGTAGTCGAACAGGAGATAGCAATCAGCCCCAGCATTTT.